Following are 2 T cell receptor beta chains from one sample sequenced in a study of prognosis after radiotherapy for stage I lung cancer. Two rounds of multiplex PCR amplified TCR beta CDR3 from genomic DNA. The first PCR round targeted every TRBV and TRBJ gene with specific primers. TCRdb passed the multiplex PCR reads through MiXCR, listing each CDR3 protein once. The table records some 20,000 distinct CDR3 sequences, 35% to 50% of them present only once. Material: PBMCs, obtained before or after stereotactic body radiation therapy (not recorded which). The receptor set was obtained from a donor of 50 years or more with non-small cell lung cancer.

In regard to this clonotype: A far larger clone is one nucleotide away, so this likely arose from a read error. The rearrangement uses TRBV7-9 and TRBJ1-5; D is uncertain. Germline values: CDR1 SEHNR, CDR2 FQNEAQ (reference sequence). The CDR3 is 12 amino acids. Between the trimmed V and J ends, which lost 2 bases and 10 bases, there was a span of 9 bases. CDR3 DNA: TGTGCCAGCAGCTTACGCGGCCATCCCCAGCATTTT. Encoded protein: CASSLRGHPQHF.

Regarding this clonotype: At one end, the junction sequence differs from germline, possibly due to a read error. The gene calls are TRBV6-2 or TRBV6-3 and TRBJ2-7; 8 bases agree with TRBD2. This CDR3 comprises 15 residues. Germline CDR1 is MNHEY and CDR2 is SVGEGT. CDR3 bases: TGTGCCAGCAGTTACGGAGCGGGAGTTATCGGCGAGCATCACTTC. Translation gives CASSYGAGVIGEHHF.